This T cell receptor (beta chain) was retrieved from a study of blood T cell repertoires in COVID-19. As for the study in general: Samples of COVID-19 (acute and convalescent) were obtained from the United States, Italy and Spain. From T cells, B-cell-depleted T cells, or PBMCs came the material, which was cDNA or gDNA.

Original processing notes: Amplifying reference gene primers gave estimates of nucleated cell counts. Using immunoSEQ multiplex PCR, the repertoire was profiled, and TCRdb retains in-frame clones only, with some absent. For V, J and clone size, that table is used; D and trimming come from the DNA. The sample lists some 70,000 clones, about 91% occurring once. The CDR3 runs to 16 residues. The V gene lost 0 bases and the J gene lost 1 base, with 12 bases spanning the gap. Germline CDR1 and CDR2: SGHDN and FVKESK. The J gene is TRBJ2-5, the V gene TRBV14; D is perhaps TRBD1 (5 bases). This TCR came from a human donor with active COVID-19. The donor label of this sample is uncertain. Sequenced sample: peripheral blood. The CDR3 DNA follows: TGTGCCAGCAGCCAAGAAGGGGTCAGGTTCCAAGAGACCCAGTACTTC. It is translated as CASSQEGVRFQETQYF.